The 28 T cell receptor beta chains listed next were all sequenced from one sample in a study of T cell responses to AZD1222 COVID-19 vaccine. Clones were read by immunoSEQ multiplex PCR, and TCRdb kept only the in-frame ones, dropping some. This table has some 70,000 clones, 80% appearing once. The sequencing used peripheral blood, collected 28 days after the second AZD1222 dose. The receptors shown here come from an adult who received the AZD1222 COVID-19 vaccine.

Of note for this clone: Other DNA sequences in this sample translate to the same CDR3. V gene TRBV18 combines with J gene TRBJ1-5; D is unclear. This CDR3 is 13 amino acids long. Per the germline V gene, CDR1 is KGHSH and CDR2 is LQKENI. Trimming cost V 6 bases and J 2 bases, with 8 bases left between them. The CDR3 sequence: CASSGGGNQPQHF. The CDR3 coding sequence is TGTGCCAGCTCGGGCGGTGGCAATCAGCCCCAGCATTTT.

This chain links TRBV6-1 with TRBJ1-5; perhaps TRBD1 as D (5 bases). The germline V gene has CDR1 MNHNS and CDR2 SASEGT. This CDR3 is built from 18 residues. The V and J ends lost 3 bases and 0 bases respectively, with 18 bases between them. In DNA, the CDR3 is TGTGCCAGCAGTGAGGGAAGGGACGGACATGCTAGCAATCAGCCCCAGCATTTT. Translation: CASSEGRDGHASNQPQHF.

This clone was counted a single time. This rearrangement joins TRBV10-1 to TRBJ2-1, with 15 bases aligning to TRBD2. This CDR3 is built from 17 residues. V gave up 6 bases and J gave up 3 bases; unmatched junction bases: 6. CDR1 and CDR2 (germline): WNHNN, SYGVQD (reference sequence). CDR3 DNA: TGCGCCAGCAGACGGACTAGCGGGGGGGCCATCTACAATGAGCAGTTCTTC. It codes for CASRRTSGGAIYNEQFF.

This clone was observed a few times. The chain joins TRBV10-1 to TRBJ1-1; the match to TRBD1 covers 7 bases. V lost 8 bases and J lost 1; bases outside the gene matches: 4. Germline lookup yields CDR1 WNHNN and CDR2 SYGVQD (reference sequence). The CDR3 loop spans 13 amino acids. The CDR3 region has the DNA TGCGCCAGCTCTCAGGGGGAGAACACTGAAGCTTTCTTT. The encoded protein is CASSQGENTEAFF.

This chain connects TRBV28 to TRBJ2-7; TRBD2 aligns across 12 bases. CDR3 size: 16 residues. The V segment lost 5 bases and the J segment 3 bases; nucleotides outside the gene matches: 8. Germline assignment: CDR1 MDHEN and CDR2 SYDVKM. The CDR3 is CASSAPTSGGIYEQYF. In nucleotides, the CDR3 is TGTGCCAGCAGTGCACCGACTAGCGGGGGAATCTACGAGCAGTACTTC. Complete variable domain (other parts from reference TRBV28 and TRBJ2-7): DVKVTQSSRYLVKRTGEKVFLECVQDMDHENMFWYRQDPGLGLRLIYFSYDVKMKEKGDIPEGYSVSREKKERFSLILESASTNQTSMYLCASSAPTSGGIYEQYFGPGTRLTVT.

The chain couples TRBV6-2 or TRBV6-3 to TRBJ2-5; either TRBD1 or TRBD2 may supply D (6 bases each). The germline V gene encodes CDR1 MNHEY and CDR2 SVGEGT. V was clipped by 6 bases and J by 0 bases, with 17 bases between them. This CDR3 has 16 residues. The CDR3 DNA is TGTGCCAGCAGCCACTCTCCCGGGGGCAACCAAGAGACCCAGTACTTC. The encoded protein is CASSHSPGGNQETQYF.

This chain uses TRBV4-1 with TRBJ1-6; D is ambiguous. CDR1 MGHRA and CDR2 YSYEKL come from the germline V gene. The V gene lost 0 bases and the J gene lost 0 bases, with 6 bases spanning the gap. The CDR3 is 16 residues long. The CDR3 DNA sequence: TGCGCCAGCAGCCAAGATCAGAGCTCCTATAATTCACCCCTCCACTTT. Its translation is CASSQDQSSYNSPLHF.

This chain uses TRBV5-1 with TRBJ2-1; D is undetermined. The CDR3 has 12 amino acids. Germline loops: CDR1 SGHRS, CDR2 YFSETQ. V was cut by 2 bases and J by 5 bases, with 5 bases left in between. The CDR3 loop reads CASSFADNEQFF. The CDR3 bases are TGCGCCAGCAGCTTCGCGGACAATGAGCAGTTCTTC.

The chain joins TRBV2 to TRBJ2-3; no clear D gene. This CDR3 region has 12 residues. Between the trimmed V and J ends, which lost 0 bases and 4 bases, there was a span of 2 bases. From germline, CDR1 is SNHLY and CDR2 FYNNEI. The CDR3 reads CASSEAADTQYF. In DNA form, the CDR3 reads TGTGCCAGCAGTGAAGCGGCAGATACGCAGTATTTT.

The rearrangement uses TRBV3-1 (or the pseudogene TRBV3-2) and TRBJ1-1; D is uncertain. The CDR3 runs 17 residues. Trimming shortened V by 7 bases and J by 7 bases, and 28 bases separated the two germline ends. Germline lookup yields CDR1 LGHDT and CDR2 YNNKEL (reference sequence). CDR3 sequence reads: CASTMGSLRLLLGEAFF. DNA for the CDR3: TGTGCCAGCACCATGGGGAGTTTAAGGCTATTGCTGGGTGAAGCTTTCTTT.

The V gene is TRBV3-1 (or the pseudogene TRBV3-2), the J gene TRBJ1-1, with unresolved D. The CDR3 sequence is 12 residues long. In germline, CDR1 is LGHDT, CDR2 YNNKEL (reference sequence). V lost 0 bases to trimming and J lost 6 bases, with 5 bases between them. CDR3 amino acids: CASSQETAEAFF. The CDR3, as DNA: TGTGCCAGCAGCCAAGAGACCGCTGAAGCTTTCTTT.

CDR3 bases: TGTGCCAGCAGAAGCGACACGGACTATGGCTACACCTTC. This sequence encodes CASRSDTDYGYTF. The gene calls are TRBV6-5 and TRBJ1-2, with D unresolved. The V end lost 6 bases, the J end lost 3 bases, and 11 bases lay between the germline ends. CDR1 MNHEY and CDR2 SVGAGI come from the germline V gene. The CDR3 loop spans 13 amino acids.

Notes on this clone: Its ends do not fully match the called genes, so a read error is possible. The chain employs TRBV7-7 and TRBJ1-2; TRBD1 matches 7 bases. Per the germline V gene, CDR1 is SSHAT and CDR2 is FNYEAQ (reference sequence). The CDR3 runs 13 residues. The CDR3 reads CASSGTAGGPYTF. The CDR3 nucleotides are TGTGCTAGCAGCGGAACGGCAGGGGGGCCTTACACCTTC. Supplemented by reference TRBV7-7 and TRBJ1-2, the full variable domain reads GAGVSQSPRYKVTKRGQDVTLRCDPISSHATLYWYQQALGQGPEFLTYFNYEAQPDKSGLPSDRFSAERPEGSISTLTIQRTEQRDSAMYRCASSGTAGGPYTFGSGTRLTVV.

This clone was detected a few times. This rearrangement joins TRBV20-1 to TRBJ1-2, with 7 bases aligning to TRBD1. Germline values: CDR1 DFQATT, CDR2 SNEGSKA (reference sequence). This CDR3 comprises 12 residues. The V gene end was trimmed by 3 bases and the J gene end by 9 bases; junction bases not matched to a gene: 7. CDR3 residues: CSASRQGGSYTF. In nucleotides, the CDR3 is TGCAGTGCTAGTCGGCAGGGGGGTAGCTACACCTTC.

The CDR3 spells CASGLPHLYYEQYF. DNA for the CDR3: TGTGCTAGTGGTTTGCCCCACCTGTACTACGAGCAGTACTTC. This chain uses TRBV12-5 with TRBJ2-7; D is uncertain. The CDR3 is 14 residues long. Trimming took off 2 bases at V and 3 bases at J, with 11 bases between the two ends. Germline loops: CDR1 LGHNT, CDR2 FRNRAP. The whole variable domain, filled in from reference TRBV12-5 and TRBJ2-7, reads DARVTQTPRHKVTEMGQEVTMRCQPILGHNTVFWYRQTMMQGLELLAYFRNRAPLDDSGMPKDRFSAEMPDATLATLKIQPSEPRDSAVYFCASGLPHLYYEQYFGPGTRLTVT.

J is TRBJ2-1 and V is TRBV19; TRBD2 is a possible D gene (6 bases). There are 16 residues in the CDR3. The V end was cut by 3 bases, the J end by 3 bases, with 15 bases between. Germline CDR1 is LNHDA and CDR2 is SQIVND (reference sequence). DNA for the CDR3: TGTGCCAGTAGTATTTTTGCGGGGAATGTCTACAATGAGCAGTTCTTC. Its protein is CASSIFAGNVYNEQFF.

The rearrangement uses TRBV3-1 (or the pseudogene TRBV3-2) and TRBJ2-7; D unclear. Germline CDR1 reads LGHDT; CDR2 reads YNNKEL (reference sequence). The CDR3 loop spans 13 amino acids. V lost 0 bases and J 6 bases, leaving 9 bases between the germline ends. CDR3 nucleotides: TGTGCCAGCAGCCAAGATCGGGTTGGCGAGCAGTACTTC. Its translation: CASSQDRVGEQYF.

The chain recombines TRBV4-1 with TRBJ2-3; 8 bases are a match to TRBD1. The CDR3 covers 16 residues. V was clipped by 8 bases and J by 6 bases; unmatched bases: 16. CDR1 MGHRA and CDR2 YSYEKL come from the germline V gene. This CDR3 is CASDPRGRKGGDTQYF. CDR3 DNA sequence: TGCGCCAGCGACCCCAGGGGGCGCAAAGGGGGGGATACGCAGTATTTT.

This clone was found once. One end of the junction does not line up with germline, which may come from a read error. The same CDR3 can be traced to other DNA sequences in this sample. The chain links TRBV11-3 to TRBJ2-3; 10 bases agree with TRBD1. CDR1 is SGHNT and CDR2 is YENEEA in the germline V gene. The CDR3 totals 16 residues. The CDR3 is CASSLGGTGGTDTQYF. As DNA, the CDR3 is TGTGCCAGCAGTTTAGGCGGGACAGGGGGCACAGATACGCAGTATTTT.

The rearrangement links TRBV5-4 to TRBJ1-2, with no clear D. This CDR3 has 13 residues. Germline V gene data show CDR1 as SGHNT and CDR2 as YYREEE (reference sequence). Trimming took 3 bases from V and 0 from J, leaving 6 bases between them. CDR3: CASSSTANYGYTF. CDR3 DNA: TGTGCCAGCAGCTCGACCGCTAACTATGGCTACACCTTC. The full variable domain, in which reference TRBV5-4 and TRBJ1-2 provide the parts outside the CDR3, is ETGVTQSPTHLIKTRGQQVTLRCSSQSGHNTVSWYQQALGQGPQFIFQYYREEENGRGNFPPRFSGLQFPNYSSELNVNALELDDSALYLCASSSTANYGYTFGSGTRLTVV.

This clone appeared once. The chain links TRBV18 to TRBJ1-6; 7 nucleotides agree with TRBD1. Germline values: CDR1 KGHSH, CDR2 LQKENI. The CDR3 runs to 16 residues. Trimming removed 1 base from V and 8 bases from J; junction bases left unmatched: 8. The CDR3 spells CASSPLGQIAYSPLHF. CDR3 DNA: TGTGCCAGCTCACCACTGGGACAGATCGCCTATTCACCCCTCCACTTT.

The chain has TRBV9 and TRBJ2-2, with D possibly matching TRBD2 (6 bases). Trimming removed 0 bases at V and 5 bases at J, with 14 bases between. Germline V gene data show CDR1 as SGDLS and CDR2 as YYNGEE. The CDR3 sequence is 16 residues long. The CDR3 nucleotides read TGTGCCAGCAGCGTAGACGGGAGCCGAACAACCGGGGAGCTGTTTTTT. Residues: CASSVDGSRTTGELFF.

CDR3 coding DNA: TGTGCCAGCAGCCCAGACCTAGGGAGGGCCACAGATACGCAGTATTTT. Translation gives CASSPDLGRATDTQYF. The V call is TRBV7-2, the J call TRBJ2-3; TRBD2 matches at 7 bases. Trimming cost V 5 bases and J 2 bases; bases outside gene matches: 10. Germline assignment: CDR1 SGHTA and CDR2 FQGNSA. The CDR3 totals 16 residues.

This rearrangement joins TRBV4-1 to TRBJ1-5; D is perhaps TRBD1 (5 bases). Germline V gene sequence: CDR1 MGHRA, CDR2 YSYEKL. Trimming shortened V by 5 bases and J by 5 bases, and 19 bases separated the two germline ends. The CDR3 loop spans 16 amino acids. The CDR3 region is CASSYGLGRGDQPQHF. For the CDR3, the DNA is TGCGCCAGCAGCTACGGTCTAGGGCGGGGGGATCAGCCCCAGCATTTT.

The CDR3 protein is CASSVKQGTETQYF. The CDR3 DNA reads TGTGCCAGTAGTGTTAAACAGGGGACGGAGACCCAGTACTTC. V gene TRBV19 combines with J gene TRBJ2-5; 7 positions match TRBD1. The CDR3 contains 14 residues. Germline V CDR1 and CDR2: LNHDA, SQIVND (reference sequence). The trim removed 5 bases at V and 5 bases at J, leaving 8 bases unmatched.

The chain links TRBV3-1 (or the pseudogene TRBV3-2) to TRBJ1-1; D is unclear. Trimming removed 1 base at V and 4 bases at J, with 13 bases between. The CDR3 has 15 residues. From germline, CDR1 is LGHDT and CDR2 YNNKEL (reference sequence). The CDR3 nucleotides read TGTGCCAGCAGCCAAGTTAGTGGGTTTGCCACTGAAGCTTTCTTT. Its protein product is CASSQVSGFATEAFF.

The chain has TRBV10-3 and TRBJ2-1, with a tentative D call TRBD2 (7 bases). The CDR3 spans 17 residues. Looked up from germline, CDR1 is ENHRY and CDR2 is SYGVKD. The germline V and J ends were trimmed by 0 bases and 0 bases, with 12 bases remaining between them. CDR3 residues: CAISESGGGSSYNEQFF. CDR3 nucleotides: TGTGCCATCAGTGAGTCAGGGGGGGGCAGCTCCTACAATGAGCAGTTCTTC.

This chain joins TRBV27 and TRBJ2-5; possibly TRBD2 for D (6 bases). CDR1 MNHEY and CDR2 SMNVEV come from the germline V gene (reference sequence). The CDR3 length is 14 residues. Trimming removed 3 bases at V and 3 bases at J, with 11 bases between. The CDR3 sequence is CASSFVGEEETQYF. As DNA, the CDR3 is TGTGCCAGCAGTTTCGTCGGGGAGGAAGAGACCCAGTACTTC.